This T cell receptor beta chain was sequenced during a study of T cell repertoires in cytomegalovirus infection. Study in general: TCR beta signatures that were public indicated CMV infection and matching HLA type.

TCRdb recomputed calls from the reads with MiXCR, one row per CDR3 protein. This table holds hundreds of thousands of distinct CDR3 sequences, around a sixth found once. The study's findings and limits: Of the TCR beta families, the public ones yielded a cumulative frequency that identified carriers of CMV plus the relevant HLA. The ex vivo response was dominated by HLA-C-restricted CMV-specific TCR beta clonotypes.

The sample holds many counts of this clonotype. The antigen is undetermined. CDR1 SGHTA and CDR2 FQGNSA come from the germline V gene. This CDR3 has 13 residues. V lost 5 bases and J lost 8; bases outside the gene matches: 5. The clonotype was recovered from a human donor in good health (CMV status not recorded). Some clones in this sample may be carry-over from other donors' samples. The chain couples TRBV7-2 to TRBJ1-2, with 10 positions matching TRBD1. Sample: PBMCs. The CDR3 protein is CASSEDRGQGYTF. CDR3 coding DNA: TGTGCCAGCAGCGAAGACAGGGGGCAAGGCTACACCTTC. The full variable domain, in which reference TRBV7-2 and TRBJ1-2 provide the parts outside the CDR3, is GAGVSQSPSNKVTEKGKDVELRCDPISGHTALYWYRQSLGQGLEFLIYFQGNSAPDKSGLPSDRFSAERTGGSVSTLTIQRTQQEDSAVYLCASSEDRGQGYTFGSGTRLTVV.